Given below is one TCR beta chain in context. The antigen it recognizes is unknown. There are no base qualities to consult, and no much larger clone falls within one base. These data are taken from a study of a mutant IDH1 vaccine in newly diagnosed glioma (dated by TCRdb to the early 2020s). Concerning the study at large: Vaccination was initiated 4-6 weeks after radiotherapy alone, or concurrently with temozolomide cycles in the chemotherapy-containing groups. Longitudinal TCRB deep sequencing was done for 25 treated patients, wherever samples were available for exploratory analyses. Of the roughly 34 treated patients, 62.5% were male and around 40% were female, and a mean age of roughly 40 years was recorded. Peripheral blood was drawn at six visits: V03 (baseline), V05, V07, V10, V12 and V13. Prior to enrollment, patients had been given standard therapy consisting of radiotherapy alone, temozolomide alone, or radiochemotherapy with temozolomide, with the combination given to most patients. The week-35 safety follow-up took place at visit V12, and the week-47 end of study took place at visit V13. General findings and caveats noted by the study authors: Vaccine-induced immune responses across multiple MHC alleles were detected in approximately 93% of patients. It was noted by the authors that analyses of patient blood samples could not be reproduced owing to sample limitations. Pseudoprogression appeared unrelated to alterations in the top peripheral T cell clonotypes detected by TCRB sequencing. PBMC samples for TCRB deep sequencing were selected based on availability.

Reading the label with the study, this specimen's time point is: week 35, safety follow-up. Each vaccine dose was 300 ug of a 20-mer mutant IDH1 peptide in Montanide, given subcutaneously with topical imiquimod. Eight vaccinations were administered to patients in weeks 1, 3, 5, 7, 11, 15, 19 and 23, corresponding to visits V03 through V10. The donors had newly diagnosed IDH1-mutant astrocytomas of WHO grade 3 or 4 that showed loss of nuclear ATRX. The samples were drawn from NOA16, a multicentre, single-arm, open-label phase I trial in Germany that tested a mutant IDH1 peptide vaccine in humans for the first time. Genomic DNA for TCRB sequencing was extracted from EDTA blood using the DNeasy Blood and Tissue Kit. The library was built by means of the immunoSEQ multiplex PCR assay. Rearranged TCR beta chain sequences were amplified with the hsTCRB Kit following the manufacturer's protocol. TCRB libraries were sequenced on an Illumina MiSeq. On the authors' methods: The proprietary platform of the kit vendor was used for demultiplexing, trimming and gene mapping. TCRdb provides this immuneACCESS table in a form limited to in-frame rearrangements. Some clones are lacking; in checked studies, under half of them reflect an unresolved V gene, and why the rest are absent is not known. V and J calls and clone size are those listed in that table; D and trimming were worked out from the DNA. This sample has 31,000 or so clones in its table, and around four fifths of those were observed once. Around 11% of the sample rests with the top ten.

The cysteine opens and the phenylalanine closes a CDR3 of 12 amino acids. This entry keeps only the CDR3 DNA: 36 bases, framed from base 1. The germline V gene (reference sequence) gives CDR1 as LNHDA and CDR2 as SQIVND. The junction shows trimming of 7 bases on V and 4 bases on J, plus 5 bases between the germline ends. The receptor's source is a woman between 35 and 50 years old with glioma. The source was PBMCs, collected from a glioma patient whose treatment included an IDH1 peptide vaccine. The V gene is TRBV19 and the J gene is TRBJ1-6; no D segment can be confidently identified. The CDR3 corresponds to CASKQYNSPLHF. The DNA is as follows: TGTGCCAGTAAACAGTATAATTCACCCCTCCACTTT. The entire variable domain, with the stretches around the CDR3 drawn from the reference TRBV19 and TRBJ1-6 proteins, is DGGITQSPKYLFRKEGQNVTLSCEQNLNHDAMYWYRQDPGQGLRLIYYSQIVNDFQKGDIAEGYSVSREKKESFPLTVTSAQKNPTAFYLCASKQYNSPLHFGNGTRLTVT.